This T cell receptor beta chain is from a study of cytomegalovirus exposure and HLA in healthy donors. Comment on this clone: Its target is unknown.

Germline CDR1 is SGHAT and CDR2 is FQNNGV. The CDR3 has 16 amino acids. With 5 bases removed from V and 7 bases from J, the gap between germline ends came to 20 bases. The PCR employed 60 Vbeta primers together with 13 Jbeta primers. Measured with immunoSEQ multiplex PCR; TCRdb has only the in-frame clones, and not every one. Among roughly 130,000 clones listed, 75% to 85% were seen once. Notes on the study in general: Researchers catalogued some 160 TCR beta chains as cytomegalovirus-associated. Some V segments could not be told apart, so they were left out, TRBV6-2 and TRBV6-3 among them.

Sequenced sample: PBMCs. The clonotype was recovered from a man in his forties in good health and CMV-seronegative. The V and J genes are TRBV11-2 and TRBJ1-4; D is uncertain. The CDR3 region has the DNA TGTGCCAGCAGCCCTCACCCACATGATTTGGTTGAAAAACTGTTTTTT. As protein: CASSPHPHDLVEKLFF. The entire variable domain, with the rest obtained from reference TRBV11-2 and TRBJ1-4, is as follows: EAGVAQSPRYKIIEKRQSVAFWCNPISGHATLYWYQQILGQGPKLLIQFQNNGVVDDSQLPKDRFSAERLKGVDSTLKIQPAKLEDSAVYLCASSPHPHDLVEKLFFGSGTQLSVL.